A selection of T cell receptor beta chains follows, all from one sample in a study of blood T cell repertoires in COVID-19. Here immunoSEQ multiplex PCR was the method, and the copy in TCRdb shows in-frame clones only, minus some. The table records around 130,000 clones, less than 90% of them present only once. Sequenced sample: peripheral blood. The receptors were gathered from a woman aged 25 to 45 who had recovered from COVID-19. The CDR3 runs from the conserved cysteine through the conserved F or W. The order of the fields is D gene, V gene, clone size, J gene, CDR3 protein, CDR3 DNA. The D gene is left open where the match is weak. Clone size appears in some rows only: once, few, many, or a class for an expanded clone.

.	TRBV19	.	TRBJ1-1	CASTVGTLEAFF	TGTGCCAGTACCGTAGGGACACTTGAAGCTTTCTTT
TRBD1	TRBV6-6	.	TRBJ1-6	CASSPRDRGSYNSPLHF	TGTGCCAGCAGTCCCCGGGACAGGGGGTCCTATAATTCACCCCTCCACTTT
.	TRBV5-1	.	TRBJ2-2	CASSSALTSSGELFF	TGCGCCAGCAGCTCGGCCCTAACTAGCTCCGGGGAGCTGTTTTTT
.	TRBV6-2/TRBV6-3	.	TRBJ1-2	CASSYSTARVYGYTF	TGTGCCAGCAGTTACTCGACGGCCAGGGTGTATGGCTACACCTTC
.	TRBV20-1	once	TRBJ1-1	CSADSNTEAFF	TGCAGTGCGGACAGCAACACTGAAGCTTTCTTT
TRBD2	TRBV5-4	.	TRBJ2-6	CASSFGRGDGLSGANVLTF	TGTGCCAGCAGCTTCGGGAGGGGGGATGGACTCTCTGGGGCCAACGTCCTGACTTTC
TRBD1	TRBV7-6	.	TRBJ1-1	CASSAFPQGLNTEAFF	TGTGCCAGCAGCGCCTTTCCACAGGGGCTGAACACTGAAGCTTTCTTT
.	TRBV7-8	.	TRBJ2-1	CASSPTSHNEQFF	TGTGCCAGCAGTCCGACTAGTCACAATGAGCAGTTCTTC
.	TRBV6-1	.	TRBJ1-5	CASSEQGQYSNQPQHF	TGTGCCAGCAGTGAACAAGGACAGTATAGCAATCAGCCCCAGCATTTT
TRBD2	TRBV11-3	.	TRBJ2-3	CASSSGSFRGRAADTQYF	TGTGCCAGCAGCTCCGGCTCTTTTCGCGGGAGGGCCGCAGATACGCAGTATTTT
.	TRBV7-3	.	TRBJ2-2	CASSLDHGGPGELFF	TGTGCCAGCAGCTTAGATCATGGGGGCCCCGGGGAGCTGTTTTTT
.	TRBV6-5	.	TRBJ2-2	CASSYRRGTGELFF	TGTGCCAGCAGTTACCGAAGAGGCACCGGGGAGCTGTTTTTT
TRBD2	TRBV25-1	.	TRBJ2-1	CASSVLLLSSGSNTEQFF	TGTGCCAGCAGCGTACTCCTTCTAAGTAGCGGGAGTAATACTGAGCAGTTCTTC
.	TRBV5-4	few	TRBJ1-1	CASSLREEVTEAFF	TGTGCCAGCAGCTTACGGGAGGAGGTCACTGAAGCTTTCTTT
.	TRBV27	once	TRBJ2-2	CASSPLETGELFF	TGTGCCAGCAGTCCCCTAGAGACCGGGGAGCTGTTTTTT
.	TRBV7-9	.	TRBJ1-2	CASSQQEQSYGYTF	TGTGCCAGCAGCCAACAAGAACAGAGCTATGGCTACACCTTC
TRBD1	TRBV7-6	.	TRBJ2-2	CASSSEIRPGGAYTGELFF	TGTGCCAGCAGCTCAGAGATCCGACCAGGGGGCGCATACACCGGGGAGCTGTTTTTT
TRBD1	TRBV18	.	TRBJ2-1	CASSPNRGRYNEQFF	TGTGCCAGCTCACCAAACAGGGGGAGATACAATGAGCAGTTCTTC
.	TRBV3-1/TRBV3-2	.	TRBJ2-5	CASSQDRGGGPETQYF	TGTGCCAGCAGCCAAGATCGGGGAGGGGGTCCCGAGACCCAGTACTTC
TRBD2	TRBV19	.	TRBJ2-2	CATSWASGSGELFF	TGTGCCACCTCCTGGGCTAGCGGGAGCGGGGAGCTGTTTTTT
.	TRBV12-3/TRBV12-4	.	TRBJ1-4	CASRVGGNEKLFF	TGTGCCAGCCGGGTGGGGGGTAATGAAAAACTGTTTTTT
TRBD1	TRBV7-2	.	TRBJ1-1	CASSLIQGGTEAFF	TGTGCCAGCAGCTTAATACAGGGGGGCACTGAAGCTTTCTTT
TRBD2	TRBV4-2	.	TRBJ2-7	CASSQRGGGYEQYF	TGTGCCAGCAGCCAACGGGGGGGCGGATACGAGCAGTACTTC
TRBD2	TRBV5-1	.	TRBJ2-1	CASSGGVSYNEQFF	TGCGCCAGCAGCGGGGGGGTCTCCTACAATGAGCAGTTCTTC
TRBD2	TRBV29-1	.	TRBJ2-1	CSVDYSGRGVSYNEQFF	TGCAGCGTTGACTATAGCGGGAGGGGAGTCTCCTACAATGAGCAGTTCTTC
TRBD2	TRBV9	.	TRBJ2-7	CASSPSGTSGSYEQYF	TGTGCCAGCAGTCCCAGTGGGACTAGCGGGAGTTACGAGCAGTACTTC
TRBD1	TRBV29-1	.	TRBJ2-1	CSVKTGIGNEQFF	TGCAGCGTTAAGACAGGGATTGGCAATGAGCAGTTCTTC